The clone carrying this T cell receptor (beta chain) was counted a single time. The record originates from a study of blood T cell repertoires in COVID-19. Across the study: From T cells, B-cell-depleted T cells, or PBMCs came the material, which was cDNA or gDNA.

Trimming took 0 bases from V and 8 from J; bases not matched to a gene: 3. CDR1 and CDR2 from the germline V gene are SGHRS and YFSETQ. This CDR3 comprises 14 residues. Under the authors' procedure: Estimation of nucleated cell counts was performed using reference gene primer amplification. Sequenced by immunoSEQ multiplex PCR; TCRdb stores in-frame clones only, minus some. Clone size and V and J calls were adopted from that table, with D and trimming inferred from the DNA. The repertoire holds some 150,000 clones, around 86% seen once, with roughly 3% in the top ten. The sequence was obtained from an older man with acute or convalescent COVID-19. Sequencing was performed on peripheral blood. The rearrangement uses TRBV5-1 and TRBJ2-1, with 9 bases identical to TRBD1. CDR3 nucleotide sequence: TGCGCCAGCAGCTTGGGACAGGGGGTCGATGAGCAGTTCTTC. Amino acids: CASSLGQGVDEQFF.